Following are 18 T cell receptor beta chains from one sample sequenced in a study of cytomegalovirus exposure and HLA in healthy donors. The PCR used 60 Vbeta and 13 Jbeta primers. Produced via immunoSEQ multiplex PCR; TCRdb's table is partial and in-frame only. The table has about 160,000 clones, about four fifths seen once. Sequenced sample: PBMCs. The source of these receptors is a man aged 45-65 years in good health and CMV-seropositive.

This clone was recorded once. The V gene is TRBV7-9, the J gene TRBJ1-4, with D uncertain. Deletions cut 1 base from V and 8 bases from J, with 5 bases between. CDR1 SEHNR and CDR2 FQNEAQ come from the germline V gene (reference sequence). This CDR3 is 12 amino acids long. CDR3 residues: CASSLVGEKLFF. The CDR3 nucleotides are TGTGCCAGCAGCTTAGTCGGGGAAAAACTGTTTTTT. Full variable domain (remainder filled in from reference TRBV7-9 and TRBJ1-4): DTGVSQNPRHKITKRGQNVTFRCDPISEHNRLYWYRQTLGQGPEFLTYFQNEAQLEKSRLLSDRFSAERPKGSFSTLEIQRTEQGDSAMYLCASSLVGEKLFFGSGTQLSVL.

The chain employs TRBV28 and TRBJ1-5, with 10 nucleotides matching TRBD1. The CDR3 is made up of 19 amino acids. Germline trimming cut 4 bases from V and 1 base from J; bases unmatched to any gene: 13. From germline, CDR1 is MDHEN and CDR2 SYDVKM. Written as DNA, the CDR3 is TGTGCCAGCAGTTCTCCCTCGGGACAGGGGTCCTGGAGCAATCAGCCCCAGCATTTT. Translated, it gives CASSSPSGQGSWSNQPQHF.

The gene calls are TRBV20-1 and TRBJ1-2; tentative D call: TRBD1 (6 bases). Germline V gene lookup returns CDR1 DFQATT and CDR2 SNEGSKA (reference sequence). Trimming removed 4 bases at V and 8 bases at J, with 11 bases between. The CDR3 length is 11 residues. The CDR3 nucleotides are TGCAGTGCTATAGACAGGCCCGGCTACACCTTC. Its protein product is CSAIDRPGYTF.

The chain uses TRBV28 and TRBJ2-7; 9 bases align to TRBD1. The last part of the DNA fits TRBJ2-5 better; the J call may be wrong. The CDR3 consists of 15 residues. Germline V gene lookup returns CDR1 MDHEN and CDR2 SYDVKM. The CDR3 DNA reads as TGTGCCAGCAGTTCTCCTGGGACAGGGTTGGAGACCCAGTACTTC. Protein product: CASSSPGTGLETQYF.

The V and J genes are TRBV7-2 and TRBJ1-3; the D is unclear. The germline CDR1 and CDR2 sequences are SGHTA and FQGNSA. The CDR3 contains 13 residues. V lost 4 bases and J lost 3, with 7 bases in between. The CDR3 DNA follows: TGTGCCAGCAGCTCCAGGCGTGGAAACACCATATATTTT. It translates to CASSSRRGNTIYF.

The chain combines TRBV9 with TRBJ1-4; 7 nucleotides line up with TRBD1. The CDR3 loop spans 14 amino acids. V lost 0 bases, J lost 12 bases, and 8 bases stayed unmatched. Germline V CDR1 and CDR2: SGDLS, YYNGEE. The CDR3 bases are TGTGCCAGCAGCGTAGGGACAGGCTCCCTCCAACTGTTTTTT. As protein: CASSVGTGSLQLFF.

The chain uses TRBV28 and TRBJ1-1, with D tentatively TRBD1 (6 bases). The germline V and J ends were trimmed by 8 bases and 3 bases, with 13 bases remaining between them. CDR1 is MDHEN, CDR2 SYDVKM, per germline. The CDR3 extends over 13 amino acids. CDR3 nucleotides: TGTGCCAGCGACACTAACAGGGACACTGAAGCTTTCTTT. As protein: CASDTNRDTEAFF. The full variable domain, rest sourced from reference TRBV28 and TRBJ1-1, is DVKVTQSSRYLVKRTGEKVFLECVQDMDHENMFWYRQDPGLGLRLIYFSYDVKMKEKGDIPEGYSVSREKKERFSLILESASTNQTSMYLCASDTNRDTEAFFGQGTRLTVV.

The chain employs TRBV6-1 and TRBJ1-1; D is perhaps TRBD1 (5 bases). CDR1 MNHNS and CDR2 SASEGT come from the germline V gene. V was pared by 3 bases and J by 4 bases, with 15 bases between. This CDR3 spans 15 amino acids. CDR3 nucleotides: TGTGCCAGCAGTGATAGGGGTACAATGAGCACTGAAGCTTTCTTT. Protein sequence: CASSDRGTMSTEAFF.

This clone has a single count. Its ends do not fully match the called genes, so a read error is possible. J is TRBJ2-6 and V is TRBV5-1; D possibly corresponds to TRBD1 (5 bases). Germline V gene data show CDR1 as SGHRS and CDR2 as YFSETQ. This CDR3 comprises 16 residues. CDR3 in amino acids: CASSLDTPSGANGLTF. The CDR3 coding sequence is TGCGCCAGCAGCTTGGACACTCCCTCTGGGGCCAACGGCCTGACTTTC. Filled out from reference TRBV5-1 and TRBJ2-6, the complete variable domain reads KAGVTQTPRYLIKTRGQQVTLSCSPISGHRSVSWYQQTPGQGLQFLFEYFSETQRNKGNFPGRFSGRQFSNSRSEMNVSTLELGDSALYLCASSLDTPSGANGLTFGAGSRLTVL.

In its sample, this clone was seen a few times. CDR3 sequence (DNA): TGTGCCAGCAGTTACGGGCGGGACCCGGCGCAGTACTTC. Its translation is CASSYGRDPAQYF. The V call is TRBV6-5, the J call TRBJ2-5; TRBD2 is a possible D gene (6 bases). The CDR3 runs to 13 residues. V lost 2 bases and J 11 bases, leaving 15 bases between the germline ends. CDR1 and CDR2 (germline): MNHEY, SVGAGI.

This sequence joins TRBV18 and TRBJ2-3, with TRBD1 matching 11 bases. J gave up 6 bases and V 5 bases, and 7 bases lay outside the gene matches. This CDR3 has 15 amino acids. From germline, CDR1 is KGHSH and CDR2 LQKENI. For the CDR3, the DNA is TGTGCCAGCTCATCGGGACAGGGGGTCACGGATACGCAGTATTTT. Translated, it gives CASSSGQGVTDTQYF.

A single count supports this clone. The rearrangement links TRBV30 to TRBJ1-2, with a possible D match to TRBD1 (5 bases). CDR3 length equals 13 residues. V dropped 4 bases and J dropped 8 bases, with 17 bases sitting between them. Germline CDR1 and CDR2: GTSNPN and SVGIG (reference sequence). The CDR3 spells CAWTKTVKSGYTF. The DNA for the CDR3 is TGTGCCTGGACTAAGACAGTGAAGTCCGGCTACACCTTC.

The V gene is TRBV19, the J gene TRBJ2-1; a possible D gene is TRBD2 (6 bases). V was cut by 3 bases and J by 3 bases, with 12 bases left in between. Germline loops: CDR1 LNHDA, CDR2 SQIVND (reference sequence). This CDR3 contains 15 residues. CDR3 protein: CASSIGWRGYNEQFF. CDR3 nucleotide sequence: TGTGCCAGTAGTATTGGGTGGAGGGGCTACAATGAGCAGTTCTTC. Full variable domain (outside the CDR3, taken from reference TRBV19 and TRBJ2-1): DGGITQSPKYLFRKEGQNVTLSCEQNLNHDAMYWYRQDPGQGLRLIYYSQIVNDFQKGDIAEGYSVSREKKESFPLTVTSAQKNPTAFYLCASSIGWRGYNEQFFGPGTRLTVL.

CDR3 DNA sequence: TGTGCCAGCAGACACAGGACAGGGGGCGGGGAGCTGTTTTTT. As protein: CASRHRTGGGELFF. The chain uses TRBV6-6 and TRBJ2-2, with TRBD1 matching over 10 bases. CDR1 and CDR2 from the germline V gene are MNHNY and SVGAGI (reference sequence). This CDR3 is built from 14 residues. Trimming took 6 bases from V and 7 from J; bases not matched to a gene: 5.

The chain combines TRBV18 with TRBJ1-3; 7 positions match TRBD1. The germline CDR1 and CDR2 sequences are KGHSH and LQKENI. V shed 2 bases, J shed 0 bases, and the junction held 4 bases outside the gene matches. This CDR3 has 16 amino acids. The CDR3 spells CASSPGTARSGNTIYF. The DNA for the CDR3 is TGTGCCAGCTCACCAGGGACAGCCCGCTCTGGAAACACCATATATTTT.

The chain joins TRBV28 to TRBJ2-5, with TRBD2 as a possible D gene (5 bases). Germline loops: CDR1 MDHEN, CDR2 SYDVKM. V was shortened by 3 bases and J by 0 bases, with 8 bases between the two germline ends. The CDR3 covers 14 residues. The CDR3 bases are TGTGCCAGCAGTTTTTCCGGGGACCAAGAGACCCAGTACTTC. Encoded protein: CASSFSGDQETQYF.

The chain joins TRBV29-1 to TRBJ1-1; D possibly corresponds to TRBD1 (5 bases). Germline lookup yields CDR1 SQVTM and CDR2 ANQGSEA. The CDR3 is 14 residues long. Trimming took off 2 bases at V and 5 bases at J, with 15 bases between the two ends. The CDR3 is CSVERGGEVTEAFF. CDR3 bases: TGCAGCGTTGAACGTGGGGGGGAGGTAACTGAAGCTTTCTTT.

This chain connects TRBV6-5 to TRBJ2-7, with a weak D call TRBD1 (5 bases). V was shortened by 5 bases and J by 3 bases, with 8 bases between the two germline ends. Germline V gives CDR1 MNHEY, CDR2 SVGAGI. The CDR3 is 12 residues long. This CDR3 is CASSGQGYEQYF. CDR3 nucleotides: TGTGCCAGCAGTGGCCAGGGCTACGAGCAGTACTTC.